This paragraph reports one T cell receptor beta chain. Its ends do not fully match the called genes, so a read error is possible. These data are taken from a study of tumor and adjacent non-tumor tissue in lung cancer. Across the whole study: Samples averaged around 4 million productive TCRbeta reads each.

Three rounds of nested PCR, following a modified ARM-PCR protocol, produced the TCRbeta library. Using its own MiXCR run on the multiplex PCR reads, TCRdb lists one record per CDR3 protein. The sample lists 84,000 or so distinct CDR3 sequences, around 65% occurring once. RNA was extracted from bulk tissue without any cell sorting. The CDR3 is 13 residues long. Germline-derived CDR1 and CDR2 are SGHRS and YFSETQ. The receptor comes from a man in his 70s with non-small cell lung cancer. The chain joins TRBV5-1 to TRBJ2-7; 7 bases line up with TRBD1. The sequenced material came from lung tumor tissue. The CDR3 spells CASSLGTGDEQYF. The CDR3 bases are TGCGCCAGCAGTTTGGGTACAGGGGACGAGCAGTACTTC.